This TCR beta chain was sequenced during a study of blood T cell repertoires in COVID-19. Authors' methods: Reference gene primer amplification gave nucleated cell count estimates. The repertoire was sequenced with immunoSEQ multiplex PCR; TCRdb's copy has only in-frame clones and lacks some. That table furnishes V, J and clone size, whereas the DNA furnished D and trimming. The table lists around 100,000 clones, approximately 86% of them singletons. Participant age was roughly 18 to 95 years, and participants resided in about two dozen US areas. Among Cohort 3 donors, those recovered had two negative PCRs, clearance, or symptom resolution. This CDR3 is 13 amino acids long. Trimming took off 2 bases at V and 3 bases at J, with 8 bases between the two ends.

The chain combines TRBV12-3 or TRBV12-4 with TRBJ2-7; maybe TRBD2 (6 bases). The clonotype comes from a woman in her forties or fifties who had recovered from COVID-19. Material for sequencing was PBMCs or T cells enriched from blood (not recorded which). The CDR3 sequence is CASSLWGVYEQYF. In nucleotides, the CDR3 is TGTGCCAGCAGTTTATGGGGGGTCTACGAGCAGTACTTC.